A single T cell receptor beta chain is shown here with its context. These data come from a study of control samples from healthy donors and cancer patients. Data came from immunoSEQ multiplex PCR; TCRdb stores just in-frame clones and leaves some out. Here the sample spans 150,000 or so clones, around 90% being singletons. This CDR3 has 13 residues. The germline V gene has CDR1 LGHNA and CDR2 YNFKEQ. Deletions cut 4 bases from V and 5 bases from J, with 11 bases between. Sample: blood. The TCR was taken from a man between 18 and 29 years old in good health. V gene TRBV4-2 combines with J gene TRBJ2-5; the D is unclear. The CDR3 protein is CASSPEEWETQYF. The DNA for the CDR3 is TGTGCCAGCAGCCCAGAGGAGTGGGAGACCCAGTACTTC.